The source of this T cell receptor beta chain is a study of blood T cell repertoires in COVID-19. Study background: In each case, the material was cDNA or gDNA derived from T cells, B-cell-depleted T cells, or PBMCs.

The protocol was immunoSEQ multiplex PCR, while the TCRdb copy is restricted to in-frame clones and leaves out a portion. In the table there are about 89,000 clones, about 91% of which are singletons. The sequenced sample was peripheral blood. The clonotype was recovered from a man in his 60s with acute or convalescent COVID-19.

CDR3 protein: CASSLSGGTANEKLFF. The CDR3 coding sequence is TGCGCCAGCAGCCTTTCGGGGGGGACAGCTAATGAAAAACTGTTTTTT. This chain links TRBV5-1 with TRBJ1-4, with TRBD1 identical over 7 bases. The V segment lost 4 bases and the J segment 3 bases; nucleotides outside the gene matches: 9. This CDR3 has 16 amino acids. From germline, CDR1 is SGHRS and CDR2 YFSETQ.